This TCR beta chain was recovered during a study of blood T cell repertoires in COVID-19. Overall study context: The study drew acute and convalescent COVID-19 samples from the United States, Italy and Spain. T cells, B-cell-depleted T cells, or PBMCs supplied cDNA or gDNA.

Original handling: Cell counts per sample came from amplifying reference gene primers. Measured with immunoSEQ multiplex PCR; TCRdb has only the in-frame clones, and not every one. V and J calls plus clone size are reproduced from that table; the DNA served to infer D and trimming. The sample lists roughly 250,000 clones; 83% were seen once. This CDR3 comprises 17 residues. V was pared by 3 bases and J by 4 bases, with 4 bases of the junction left unmatched. The germline V gene has CDR1 KGHDR and CDR2 SFDVKD. Sequencing input: peripheral blood. The V gene is TRBV24-1, the J gene TRBJ2-2; TRBD2 aligns across 13 bases. This TCR was recovered from a woman in her forties or fifties with acute or convalescent COVID-19. The CDR3 coding sequence is TGTGCCACCAGTGATACCCGGACTAGCGGGAGCACCGGGGAGCTGTTTTTT. Translating it yields CATSDTRTSGSTGELFF.